A single sample is the source of the 30 T cell receptor beta chains below, sequenced in a study of shared T cell receptors in the human thymus. The protocol was immunoSEQ multiplex PCR, while the TCRdb copy is restricted to in-frame clones and leaves out a portion. The sample includes around 730,000 clones, 75% to 90% of them seen just once. The sample also formed part of further work on human thymus T cells.

What was sequenced was thymocytes. The receptor set was obtained from a girl less than two years old with a congenital heart defect.

J is TRBJ1-1 and V is TRBV6-5; TRBD1 aligns across 8 bases. The CDR3 extends over 15 amino acids. J was trimmed by 4 bases and V by 7 bases; bases with no gene match: 11. CDR1 is MNHEY and CDR2 is SVGAGI in the germline V gene. In nucleotides, the CDR3 is TGTGCCAGCACCTTGGGACAGGAGTTCGGCACTGAAGCTTTCTTT. Amino acid sequence: CASTLGQEFGTEAFF.

The chain is built from TRBV28 and TRBJ1-1; TRBD1 agrees at 11 bases. Germline V CDR1 and CDR2: MDHEN, SYDVKM. The CDR3 length is 19 residues. J lost 0 bases, V lost 5 bases, and 14 bases had no gene match. The CDR3 sequence: CASSPATTPGQGVNTEAFF. The CDR3 DNA sequence: TGTGCCAGCAGTCCCGCTACCACACCGGGACAGGGGGTGAACACTGAAGCTTTCTTT.

The rearrangement links TRBV10-1 to TRBJ2-1; TRBD2 matches 10 bases. Germline CDR1 is WNHNN and CDR2 is SYGVQD (reference sequence). This CDR3 is 19 amino acids long. The ends lost 2 bases at V and 0 bases at J; junction bases unmatched: 10. The CDR3 here is CASSEGGLAGASSYNEQFF. The DNA of the CDR3 is TGCGCCAGCAGTGAGGGCGGGCTAGCGGGGGCCAGCTCCTACAATGAGCAGTTCTTC.

This sequence joins TRBV6-5 and TRBJ2-5; D might be TRBD1 (5 bases). The CDR3 runs 16 residues. V lost 0 bases and J 4 bases, leaving 15 bases between the germline ends. From germline, CDR1 is MNHEY and CDR2 SVGAGI. In nucleotides, the CDR3 is TGTGCCAGCAGTTACTCCCTATTGGGCCAGGGAGAGACCCAGTACTTC. It codes for CASSYSLLGQGETQYF.

The J gene is TRBJ2-3, the V gene TRBV27; D may be TRBD2 (6 bases). Germline loops: CDR1 MNHEY, CDR2 SMNVEV (reference sequence). V was shortened by 1 base and J by 4 bases, with 15 bases between the two germline ends. The CDR3 spans 16 residues. This CDR3 reads CASSLYSGGASDTQYF. Written as DNA, the CDR3 is TGTGCCAGCAGTTTATATAGCGGAGGGGCCTCAGATACGCAGTATTTT.

The chain employs TRBV11-1 and TRBJ2-3; 12 bases fit TRBD2. With V trimmed by 2 bases and J by 2 bases, 8 bases remained unmatched. Looked up from germline, CDR1 is SGHAT and CDR2 is FQDESV (reference sequence). CDR3 size: 18 residues. CDR3 residues: CASSLTPRTSGDTDTQYF. CDR3 bases: TGTGCCAGCAGCTTAACGCCCCGGACTAGCGGGGACACAGATACGCAGTATTTT.

The CDR3 reads CASSLAPDRSYNTEAFF. CDR3 sequence (DNA): TGCGCCAGCAGCTTAGCCCCAGACAGGTCCTATAACACTGAAGCTTTCTTT. The J gene is TRBJ1-1, the V gene TRBV5-1, with D tentatively TRBD1 (6 bases). V was cut by 2 bases and J by 2 bases, with 19 bases left in between. Germline V gives CDR1 SGHRS, CDR2 YFSETQ. The CDR3 length is 17 residues.

Points on this clone: Other nucleotide sequences in the sample specify the same CDR3. The genes are TRBV6-1 and TRBJ2-4, with D possibly being TRBD1 (6 bases). V was cut by 4 bases and J by 0 bases, with 13 bases left in between. The length of the CDR3 is 16 residues. CDR1 and CDR2 from the germline V gene are MNHNS and SASEGT. The CDR3 region is CASSAQPGVAKNIQYF. CDR3 nucleotide sequence: TGTGCCAGCAGTGCCCAGCCAGGGGTAGCCAAAAACATTCAGTACTTC.

The chain uses TRBV15 and TRBJ2-4; TRBD1 might be the D (6 bases). The CDR3 sequence is 13 residues long. The germline V gene has CDR1 LNHNV and CDR2 YYDKDF (reference sequence). The V end lost 5 bases, the J end lost 9 bases, and 14 bases lay between the germline ends. The CDR3 here is CATSYDRLGIQYF. The CDR3 nucleotides are TGTGCCACCAGCTACGACAGGTTGGGCATTCAGTACTTC.

The genes are TRBV6-1 and TRBJ2-3, with D uncertain. This CDR3 is built from 15 residues. Germline CDR1 is MNHNS and CDR2 is SASEGT. V gave up 2 bases and J gave up 13 bases, with 22 bases separating them. CDR3 DNA: TGTGCCAGCAGTGAATCGGGTCCTTCGCCTCCGTCGGAGTATTTT. It is translated as CASSESGPSPPSEYF.

The chain links TRBV27 to TRBJ2-2; 9 bases match TRBD1. With V trimmed by 5 bases and J by 5 bases, 3 bases remained unmatched. The CDR3 sequence is 14 residues long. The V gene's germline CDR1 is MNHEY and CDR2 SMNVEV (reference sequence). The CDR3 region has the DNA TGTGCCAGCAGTCAGGACAGGGGAACCGGGGAGCTGTTTTTT. This gives the protein CASSQDRGTGELFF.

V usage is TRBV13 and J usage is TRBJ2-3; TRBD1 might be the D (6 bases). Germline CDR1 and CDR2: PRHDT and FYEKMQ (reference sequence). Trimming left V 4 bases short and J 6 bases short, with 11 bases between. This CDR3 is 13 amino acids long. The DNA for the CDR3 is TGTGCCAGCAGCTGGGGGCTCGCGGATACGCAGTATTTT. It codes for CASSWGLADTQYF.

The rearrangement links TRBV2 to TRBJ1-2; D gene unclear. Trimming left V 2 bases short and J 0 bases short, with 7 bases between. Germline-derived CDR1 and CDR2 are SNHLY and FYNNEI. This CDR3 is built from 14 residues. CDR3 bases: TGTGCCAGCAGTGAATACGGTCCTAACTATGGCTACACCTTC. Its translation is CASSEYGPNYGYTF.

This chain joins TRBV14 and TRBJ2-1, with 11 positions matching TRBD2. The length of the CDR3 is 17 residues. Germline CDR1 SGHDN, CDR2 FVKESK. The J segment lost 7 bases and the V segment lost 3 bases, leaving 11 bases of the junction unmatched. CDR3 protein: CASSQGDSGGAWNEQFF. In DNA form, the CDR3 reads TGTGCCAGCAGCCAGGGGGATAGCGGGGGGGCATGGAATGAGCAGTTCTTC.

This clone came up once. The V and J genes are TRBV6-5 and TRBJ1-2, with TRBD1 identical over 7 bases. Germline V gene sequence: CDR1 MNHEY, CDR2 SVGAGI. There are 16 residues in the CDR3. Trimming cost V 2 bases and J 4 bases; bases outside gene matches: 10. The CDR3, as DNA: TGTGCCAGCAGTTACGTCAGGGGACAGACAACCTATGGCTACACCTTC. It encodes CASSYVRGQTTYGYTF.

This clone showed up just a few times. The V call is TRBV11-2, the J call TRBJ2-1; D may be TRBD2 (6 bases). Trimming removed 7 bases from V and 0 bases from J, with 13 bases in between. The CDR3 runs 15 residues. The germline V gene encodes CDR1 SGHAT and CDR2 FQNNGV. The CDR3 region is CASNPRDSSYNEQFF. DNA for the CDR3: TGTGCCAGCAACCCTCGGGACTCCTCCTACAATGAGCAGTTCTTC.

A remark on this clone: An end of the junction differs from the germline gene, which may be a read error. The chain has TRBV7-7 and TRBJ2-7; 9 bases align to TRBD1. The CDR3 consists of 17 residues. CDR1 SSHAT and CDR2 FNYEAQ come from the germline V gene (reference sequence). The CDR3 coding sequence is TGTGCTAGCAGCTTAGAGGGTAGGGGACAGGGCTACCACGAGCAGTACTTC. Encoded protein: CASSLEGRGQGYHEQYF. The full variable domain, in which reference TRBV7-7 and TRBJ2-7 provide the parts outside the CDR3, is GAGVSQSPRYKVTKRGQDVTLRCDPISSHATLYWYQQALGQGPEFLTYFNYEAQPDKSGLPSDRFSAERPEGSISTLTIQRTEQRDSAMYRCASSLEGRGQGYHEQYFGPGTRLTVT.

A remark on this clone: In the same sample, other DNA sequences code for this CDR3. The chain employs TRBV6-5 and TRBJ2-7; perhaps TRBD1 as D (5 bases). V dropped 2 bases and J dropped 2 bases, with 10 bases sitting between them. From germline, CDR1 is MNHEY and CDR2 SVGAGI. This CDR3 has 14 residues. CDR3 loop: CASSYSGAPYEQYF. CDR3 coding DNA: TGTGCCAGCAGTTACAGTGGGGCCCCCTACGAGCAGTACTTC.

The sample holds a few counts of this clone. V gene TRBV30 combines with J gene TRBJ1-4; D is ambiguous. The CDR3 runs 14 residues. Germline V CDR1 and CDR2: GTSNPN, SVGIG (reference sequence). V was clipped by 0 bases and J by 7 bases, with 12 bases between them. The CDR3 is CAWSVRVSSEKLFF. The DNA of the CDR3 is TGTGCCTGGAGTGTGAGGGTATCCAGTGAAAAACTGTTTTTT.

The rearrangement links TRBV5-4 to TRBJ1-2; possibly TRBD1 for D (6 bases). Trimming removed 4 bases at V and 4 bases at J, with 11 bases between. CDR1 and CDR2 from the germline V gene are SGHNT and YYREEE (reference sequence). The CDR3 has 13 amino acids. The CDR3 region has the DNA TGTGCCAGCAGCCTAGGACAGCGCTATGGCTACACCTTC. Amino acids: CASSLGQRYGYTF.

This chain uses TRBV10-3 with TRBJ2-1; 10 bases line up with TRBD1. Germline trimming cut 6 bases from V and 4 bases from J; bases unmatched to any gene: 6. The CDR3 spans 15 residues. The V gene's germline CDR1 is ENHRY and CDR2 SYGVKD. The CDR3 DNA follows: TGTGCCATCAGGAGGGGGACAGGGGCTTACAATGAGCAGTTCTTC. Amino acid sequence: CAIRRGTGAYNEQFF.

The V and J genes are TRBV29-1 and TRBJ1-1; TRBD1 agrees at 8 bases. CDR1 is SQVTM, CDR2 ANQGSEA, per germline. The V gene end was trimmed by 6 bases and the J gene end by 0 bases; junction bases not matched to a gene: 12. This CDR3 contains 16 residues. The CDR3 is CSVSFEDRDLNTEAFF. The DNA for the CDR3 is TGCAGCGTGTCCTTTGAGGACAGGGATCTGAACACTGAAGCTTTCTTT.

This chain uses TRBV6-6 with TRBJ2-1, with D possibly TRBD1 on 5 matching bases. This CDR3 is 14 amino acids long. The germline CDR1 and CDR2 sequences are MNHNY and SVGAGI (reference sequence). V lost 6 bases and J 4 bases, leaving 13 bases between the germline ends. The CDR3 region is CASSTGRVYNEQFF. The CDR3 DNA is TGTGCCAGCAGCACCGGCAGGGTATACAATGAGCAGTTCTTC.

The rearrangement links TRBV5-1 to TRBJ1-1, with TRBD1 matching over 8 bases. Trimming removed 1 base from V and 2 bases from J; junction bases left unmatched: 7. The CDR3 loop spans 16 amino acids. Germline V gene lookup returns CDR1 SGHRS and CDR2 YFSETQ. CDR3 in DNA: TGCGCCAGCAGCTTGCCCTCGGACAGGGTTAACACTGAAGCTTTCTTT. This gives the protein CASSLPSDRVNTEAFF.

This rearrangement joins TRBV2 to TRBJ1-2; the match to TRBD1 covers 10 bases. The trim removed 7 bases at V and 7 bases at J, leaving 15 bases unmatched. CDR1 SNHLY and CDR2 FYNNEI come from the germline V gene. The CDR3 is made up of 16 amino acids. The CDR3 region has the DNA TGTGCCAGCACCCCTAAAAGGGAGACAGGGGGCTCTGGCTACACCTTC. Translating gives CASTPKRETGGSGYTF.

The V call is TRBV7-2, the J call TRBJ2-7, with D uncertain. V dropped 1 base and J dropped 2 bases, with 12 bases sitting between them. Germline-derived CDR1 and CDR2 are SGHTA and FQGNSA. The CDR3 runs 15 residues. The CDR3 coding sequence is TGTGCCAGCAGCTTAGGGCGACGCAGGACCTACGAGCAGTACTTC. Amino acid sequence: CASSLGRRRTYEQYF.

The rearrangement joins TRBV28 to TRBJ1-4, with a weak D call TRBD1 (6 bases). This CDR3 spans 14 amino acids. The V and J ends lost 6 bases and 5 bases respectively, with 13 bases between them. CDR1 MDHEN and CDR2 SYDVKM come from the germline V gene. Written as DNA, the CDR3 is TGTGCCAGCAGCAGACAGGCTAACAATGAAAAACTGTTTTTT. It translates to CASSRQANNEKLFF.

V and J are TRBV12-5 and TRBJ1-5, with 8 bases lining up with TRBD1. The junction had 18 bases not matched to a gene; V was cut back by 3 bases and J by 2 bases. CDR1 is LGHNT, CDR2 FRNRAP, per germline. This CDR3 has 20 amino acids. CDR3 region: CASGFDKLRQGRIGNQPQHF. The CDR3 DNA reads TGTGCTAGTGGTTTTGATAAGCTAAGACAGGGGAGAATTGGCAATCAGCCCCAGCATTTT.

This sequence joins TRBV10-3 and TRBJ2-1; D is possibly TRBD1 (5 bases). CDR3 length: 14 amino acids. Trimming stripped 8 bases from V and 2 bases from J, with 13 bases between. The V gene's germline CDR1 is ENHRY and CDR2 SYGVKD. DNA for the CDR3: TGTGCCATCTGGGATAGGGGCGCCTACAATGAGCAGTTCTTC. Translating it yields CAIWDRGAYNEQFF.

The rearrangement uses TRBV6-1 and TRBJ2-7; 7 bases agree with TRBD1. Germline V lookup: CDR1 MNHNS, CDR2 SASEGT. The CDR3 runs 15 residues. J lost 2 bases, V lost 4 bases, and 8 bases had no gene match. The CDR3 loop is CASSGSNRGTYEQYF. Written as DNA, the CDR3 is TGTGCCAGCAGTGGATCAAACAGGGGAACCTACGAGCAGTACTTC.